This T cell receptor beta chain was recovered during a study of identical twins. TCRdb itself ran the 5' RACE reads through MiXCR, one entry per CDR3 protein. The table shows approximately 680,000 distinct CDR3 sequences, with about 7% occurring only once. From germline, CDR1 is MNHNS and CDR2 SASEGT. V gave up 2 bases and J gave up 7 bases, with 18 bases separating them. CDR3 length equals 16 residues. The sample was also reused in another study, on yellow fever vaccine responses in identical twins.

This sequence joins TRBV6-1 and TRBJ2-1; D possibly corresponds to TRBD2 (7 bases). Sequencing was performed on PBMCs. The receptor was derived from a woman younger than 30 in good health. The CDR3 nucleotides are TGTGCCAGCAGTGAACTGTGGGGGGGGGCCGGGAATGAGCAGTTCTTC. Amino acids: CASSELWGGAGNEQFF.